The 12 T cell receptor beta chains given below trace back to one sample, sequenced in a study of cytomegalovirus exposure and HLA in healthy donors (dated by TCRdb to about 2017). The library was generated by the immunoSEQ multiplex PCR assay. A mixture of 60 forward primers for TCR Vbeta segments and 13 reverse primers for TCR Jbeta segments was used in the multiplex PCR. As stored in TCRdb, this immuneACCESS dataset retains in-frame rearrangements with V and J assigned. A fraction of the clones does not appear; measured against another copy, unresolved V genes explain less than half of the discrepancy, and the remainder lacks a known reason. Across this sample there are around 98,000 clones, with roughly 81% seen only once. The top ten clonotypes cover approximately 1.3% of the sample. Specimen: PBMCs. Source of these receptors: a man aged 35 to 55 in good health and CMV-seronegative.

This clone came up once. J is TRBJ2-2 and V is TRBV13; tentatively, D is TRBD1 (5 bases). There are 14 residues in the CDR3. Germline CDR1 is PRHDT and CDR2 is FYEKMQ (reference sequence). The germline V and J ends were trimmed by 6 bases and 1 base, with 9 bases remaining between them. The CDR3 DNA sequence: TGTGCCAGCAGAAGGGGCGGGAACACCGGGGAGCTGTTTTTT. It codes for CASRRGGNTGELFF.

CDR3 loop: CASRPGTGDTGELFF. In nucleotides, the CDR3 is TGTGCCAGCAGACCCGGGACAGGGGACACCGGGGAGCTGTTTTTT. The V call is TRBV2, the J call TRBJ2-2; 10 nucleotides line up with TRBD1. The germline CDR1 and CDR2 sequences are SNHLY and FYNNEI. After removal of 6 bases from V and 3 bases from J, the junction contained 4 bases not matched to a gene. CDR3 size: 15 residues. Variable domain in full (rest from reference TRBV2 and TRBJ2-2): EPEVTQTPSHQVTQMGQEVILRCVPISNHLYFYWYRQILGQKVEFLVSFYNNEISEKSEIFDDQFSVERPDGSNFTLKIRSTKLEDSAMYFCASRPGTGDTGELFFGEGSRLTVL.

Of note for this clone: Other DNA variants within this sample encode the same CDR3. CDR3 in DNA: TGTGCCATCAGTGATGGGCAACCCGGGGAGCTGTTTTTT. Protein: CAISDGQPGELFF. The rearrangement uses TRBV10-3 and TRBJ2-2; D remains ambiguous. V shed 3 bases and J shed 6 bases, with 8 bases lying between them. Germline lookup yields CDR1 ENHRY and CDR2 SYGVKD. This CDR3 spans 13 amino acids.

J is TRBJ2-7 and V is TRBV10-3; 11 nucleotides agree with TRBD2. V lost 6 bases to trimming and J lost 2 bases; unmatched junction nucleotides: 9. The CDR3 loop spans 16 amino acids. The germline V gene encodes CDR1 ENHRY and CDR2 SYGVKD. For the CDR3, the DNA is TGTGCCATCAGAAAGCCCGGGACTAGCGGAACCTACGAGCAGTACTTC. Its protein is CAIRKPGTSGTYEQYF.

The chain is built from TRBV19 and TRBJ2-7; 10 bases are shared with TRBD1. J gave up 2 bases and V 3 bases, and 7 bases lay outside the gene matches. This CDR3 has 16 amino acids. The germline CDR1 and CDR2 sequences are LNHDA and SQIVND (reference sequence). The CDR3 DNA sequence: TGTGCCAGTAGTATCCTCCGGACAGGGGGAACCTACGAGCAGTACTTC. It specifies CASSILRTGGTYEQYF.

This clone was observed a handful of times. The CDR3 here is CASWDTISPLHF. The DNA of the CDR3 is TGTGCCAGCTGGGACACCATTTCACCCCTCCACTTT. V is TRBV6-5 and J is TRBJ1-6; perhaps TRBD1 as D (6 bases). The CDR3 extends over 12 amino acids. The V end lost 8 bases, the J end lost 9 bases, and 11 bases lay between the germline ends. Looked up from germline, CDR1 is MNHEY and CDR2 is SVGAGI.

The chain employs TRBV29-1 and TRBJ1-2, with no clear D. Germline CDR1 and CDR2: SQVTM and ANQGSEA. The length of the CDR3 is 11 residues. Trimming stripped 5 bases from V and 7 bases from J, with 11 bases between. Here the CDR3 reads CSVTSRGGYTF. CDR3 nucleotide sequence: TGCAGCGTTACCTCTCGAGGTGGCTACACCTTC.

The chain couples TRBV11-2 to TRBJ1-1, with 7 bases fitting TRBD1. This CDR3 is built from 16 residues. J was trimmed by 1 base and V by 5 bases; bases with no gene match: 10. The germline V gene has CDR1 SGHAT and CDR2 FQNNGV. The CDR3 DNA follows: TGTGCCAGCAGCCCCCGGGACAGACGAGAGAACACTGAAGCTTTCTTT. Translating gives CASSPRDRRENTEAFF.

The gene calls are TRBV7-2 and TRBJ2-5; D perhaps matches TRBD1 (6 bases). The end of the DNA fits TRBJ2-7 better, so the J call may be wrong. Germline V gene data show CDR1 as SGHTA and CDR2 as FQGNSA. The CDR3 is made up of 16 amino acids. This CDR3 reads CASSLRMGGGLHEQYF. The CDR3 DNA reads as TGTGCCAGCAGCTTAAGGATGGGTGGGGGCCTGCACGAGCAGTACTTC.

This sequence joins TRBV5-1 and TRBJ2-3; D gene ambiguous. Germline CDR1 and CDR2: SGHRS and YFSETQ. V lost 5 bases and J lost 0, with 10 bases in between. The CDR3 covers 14 residues. CDR3 region: CASRDDSSTDTQYF. The DNA for the CDR3 is TGCGCCAGCAGAGACGACTCTAGCACAGATACGCAGTATTTT.

This clone has more than one count but fewer than ten. V and J are TRBV6-1 and TRBJ2-7; D not resolved. This CDR3 has 11 residues. The V and J ends lost 7 bases and 5 bases respectively, with 9 bases between them. The V gene's germline CDR1 is MNHNS and CDR2 SASEGT. In DNA, the CDR3 is TGTGCCAGCAACAACTACAACGAGCAGTACTTC. This sequence encodes CASNNYNEQYF.

This sequence joins TRBV4-2 and TRBJ2-7; possibly TRBD2 for D (5 bases). Germline CDR1 and CDR2: LGHNA and YNFKEQ. The CDR3 runs to 13 residues. Trimming cost V 1 base and J 6 bases, with 10 bases left between them. CDR3 nucleotide sequence: TGTGCCAGCAGCCAAGGTGTAGGAGGCGAGCAGTACTTC. It is translated as CASSQGVGGEQYF.